Below are 21 T cell receptor beta chains sequenced from a single sample in a study of T cells in Graves' hyperthyroidism and ophthalmopathy. Amplification targeted TCR beta CDR3 regions from RNA transcripts. In the first-round RT-PCR of the TCR CDR3, the HTBI primer set was used. TCRdb re-called the multiplex PCR reads through MiXCR, storing one row per CDR3 protein. Found here are fewer than 750,000 distinct CDR3 sequences, roughly 46% of them singletons; the top ten hold approximately 7.5%. Sequenced: peripheral blood or thyroid tissue (not recorded which). The source of these receptors is a woman aged 18-35 years with Graves' hyperthyroidism.

For this clonotype: This is likely a read error, given that the CDR3 carries no conserved phenylalanine or tryptophan at its end. No DNA is shown, since the ends of the CDR3 on it are uncertain; the CDR3 is the one TCRdb lists. This chain links TRBV7-8 with TRBJ2-5; the table's D call TRBD1 went unverified against the DNA. Germline V gene data show CDR1 as SGHVS and CDR2 as FQNEAQ. The CDR3 is 13 residues long, ends included. The CDR3 is CASSGWDSMTFGS.

The CDR3 DNA is TGCAGTGCTAGAGATGGGCAGGGAGTAACCGGGGAGCTGTTTTTT. This sequence encodes CSARDGQGVTGELFF. The gene calls are TRBV20-1 and TRBJ2-2; perhaps D is TRBD1 or TRBD2 (5 bases each). The V end was cut by 0 bases, the J end by 5 bases, with 13 bases between. This CDR3 has 15 residues. Germline assignment: CDR1 DFQATT and CDR2 SNEGSKA (reference sequence).

V is TRBV7-2 and J is TRBJ2-5; possibly TRBD1 for D (6 bases). V was trimmed by 5 bases and J by 6 bases, leaving 25 bases between them. Germline CDR1 reads SGHTA; CDR2 reads FQGNSA. The CDR3 is 17 amino acids. CDR3 protein: CASSPGAGVGDEQTQYF. CDR3 sequence (DNA): TGTGCCAGCAGCCCAGGGGCAGGGGTTGGGGATGAGCAGACCCAGTACTTC.

This clonotype has ten or more counts. The chain employs TRBV29-1 and TRBJ1-1; D uncertain. The germline V gene encodes CDR1 SQVTM and CDR2 ANQGSEA. The CDR3 contains 13 residues. V shed 3 bases and J shed 5 bases, with 13 bases lying between them. CDR3 protein: CSVDNTRRTEAFF. In DNA, the CDR3 is TGCAGCGTTGATAACACCCGGCGAACTGAAGCTTTCTTT.

This clonotype has a count of ten or more. The rearrangement uses TRBV2 and TRBJ1-5, with TRBD1 as a possible D gene (6 bases). CDR1 is SNHLY and CDR2 is FYNNEI in the germline V gene. The CDR3 covers 15 residues. V lost 5 bases to trimming and J lost 0 bases, with 11 bases between them. The CDR3 bases are TGTGCCAGCAGTTTGGACAGCTATAGCAATCAGCCCCAGCATTTT. This codes for CASSLDSYSNQPQHF.

This clonotype showed up just once. This clone may be a read error of a much larger clone one base away. The V call is TRBV6-5, the J call TRBJ1-5; the D gene is possibly TRBD1 (6 bases). The CDR3 contains 18 residues. Trimming pared 2 bases from V and 3 bases from J, leaving 20 bases between. Germline CDR1 MNHEY, CDR2 SVGAGI. The CDR3 DNA sequence: TGTGCCAGCAGTTACGGGGTAGGGGGGCAAACCTACAATCAGCCCCAGCATTTT. This translates into CASSYGVGGQTYNQPQHF.

This clonotype was seen once. The V and J genes are TRBV5-4 and TRBJ1-1; 9 bases fit TRBD1. Germline V CDR1 and CDR2: SGHNT, YYREEE (reference sequence). V shed 4 bases and J 7 bases; nucleotides not matched to a gene: 17. The CDR3 totals 17 residues. CDR3: CASSGRQGEGAYSEAFF. The CDR3 DNA reads TGTGCCAGCAGCGGTCGACAGGGGGAGGGGGCGTATAGTGAAGCTTTCTTT.

Comments on this clonotype: One end of the junction is discordant with germline, which a read error may explain. The rearrangement joins TRBV4-1 to TRBJ1-1; D uncertain. The length of the CDR3 is 12 residues. CDR1 MGHRA and CDR2 YSYEKL come from the germline V gene. CDR3 sequence reads: CASSLIGAETFF. CDR3 in DNA: TGCGCCAGCAGCCTCATCGGCGCTGAAACTTTCTTT.

The chain links TRBV10-3 to TRBJ1-2; tentative D call: TRBD1 (5 bases). CDR3 length equals 15 residues. Germline CDR1 is ENHRY and CDR2 is SYGVKD. Trimming pared 4 bases from V and 4 bases from J, leaving 16 bases between. Written as DNA, the CDR3 is TGTGCCATCAGTGCACGCCGGGACCAAGGCTATGGCTACACCTTC. Its protein is CAISARRDQGYGYTF.

J is TRBJ2-6 and V is TRBV29-1; D gene ambiguous. CDR1 SQVTM and CDR2 ANQGSEA come from the germline V gene. The V and J ends lost 7 bases and 4 bases respectively, with 5 bases between them. This CDR3 has 11 residues. As DNA, the CDR3 is TGCAGCGGGAACGGGGCCAACGTCCTGACTTTC. This encodes CSGNGANVLTF.

The V and J genes are TRBV4-2 and TRBJ2-3; 10 nucleotides match TRBD2. This CDR3 spans 17 amino acids. Germline CDR1 LGHNA, CDR2 YNFKEQ. Losses at the gene ends were 1 base for V and 7 bases for J; bases not matched to a gene: 11. The CDR3 loop reads CASSQVASGSPRHTQYF. The CDR3 DNA reads TGTGCCAGCAGCCAAGTGGCTAGCGGGAGCCCGCGACATACGCAGTATTTT.

This clonotype was counted at least ten times. V usage is TRBV14 and J usage is TRBJ1-4; D perhaps matches TRBD1 (5 bases). Germline values: CDR1 SGHDN, CDR2 FVKESK. Trimming removed 4 bases from V and 4 bases from J, with 16 bases in between. This CDR3 spans 16 amino acids. CDR3 protein: CASSPWGTVVNEKLFF. DNA of the CDR3: TGTGCCAGCAGCCCCTGGGGGACGGTGGTTAATGAAAAACTGTTTTTT. The full variable domain, with the rest looked up from reference TRBV14 and TRBJ1-4, is EAGVTQFPSHSVIEKGQTVTLRCDPISGHDNLYWYRRVMGKEIKFLLHFVKESKQDESGMPNNRFLAERTGGTYSTLKVQPAELEDSGVYFCASSPWGTVVNEKLFFGSGTQLSVL.

Comment on this clonotype: A much larger clone sits a single nucleotide away, making a read error possible. The chain recombines TRBV19 with TRBJ1-5; weak D call: TRBD1 (5 bases). V gave up 6 bases and J gave up 2 bases, with 14 bases separating them. Germline V gene sequence: CDR1 LNHDA, CDR2 SQIVND (reference sequence). CDR3 length: 15 amino acids. As DNA, the CDR3 is TGTGCCAGTAGAGGGGCCATCGTACGCAATCAGCCCCAGCATTTT. This translates into CASRGAIVRNQPQHF.

The chain links TRBV20-1 to TRBJ2-7; D possibly corresponds to TRBD1 (7 bases). The V gene lost 3 bases and the J gene lost 0 bases, with 27 bases spanning the gap. This CDR3 region has 19 residues. The germline V gene encodes CDR1 DFQATT and CDR2 SNEGSKA (reference sequence). The CDR3 DNA reads as TGCAGTGCTAGTGTCCGAGGCAGGGGGAGGCCCAGGAGCTCCTACGAGCAGTACTTC. This codes for CSASVRGRGRPRSSYEQYF.

The gene calls are TRBV2 and TRBJ1-5; no reliable D call. The CDR3 extends over 16 amino acids. CDR1 and CDR2 from the germline V gene are SNHLY and FYNNEI. Trimming cost V 4 bases and J 0 bases, with 13 bases left between them. CDR3 sequence (DNA): TGTGCCAGCAGTGCGGGATGGCGGGCTAGCAATCAGCCCCAGCATTTT. Protein product: CASSAGWRASNQPQHF.

In its sample, this clonotype was seen many times. This chain links TRBV12-3 or TRBV12-4 with TRBJ2-5; TRBD2 might be the D (5 bases). V lost 2 bases and J lost 0, with 13 bases in between. The CDR3 has 16 amino acids. The CDR3 spells CASSLLREQYQETQYF. The CDR3 coding sequence is TGTGCCAGCAGTTTATTACGGGAACAGTACCAAGAGACCCAGTACTTC.

This clonotype has ten or more counts. The chain recombines TRBV15 with TRBJ2-7; D is perhaps TRBD1 or TRBD2 (5 bases each). CDR3 length: 12 residues. Trimming shortened V by 0 bases and J by 9 bases, and 9 bases separated the two germline ends. The germline CDR1 and CDR2 sequences are LNHNV and YYDKDF (reference sequence). This chain's CDR3 is CATSRDRDPQYF. CDR3 in DNA: TGTGCCACCAGCAGAGACCGGGACCCGCAGTACTTC.

The rearrangement links TRBV5-1 to TRBJ2-5, with D possibly matching TRBD2 (6 bases). The CDR3 has 14 amino acids. Trimming cost V 3 bases and J 5 bases, with 14 bases left between them. Per germline, CDR1 SGHRS and CDR2 YFSETQ. This CDR3 reads CASSSPSGDETQYF. Here the CDR3 DNA reads TGCGCCAGCAGCTCCCCTTCGGGAGACGAGACCCAGTACTTC.

This clonotype was recorded at least ten times. This chain uses TRBV12-3 or TRBV12-4 with TRBJ1-6; 10 bases line up with TRBD1. The CDR3 is 14 amino acids. J was trimmed by 9 bases and V by 7 bases; bases with no gene match: 6. The DNA for the CDR3 is TGTGCCAGCACCCAAGGGACAGGGGTTTCACCCCTCCACTTT. Translating gives CASTQGTGVSPLHF.

V usage is TRBV6-5 and J usage is TRBJ2-5; unclear D gene. This CDR3 is built from 12 residues. V lost 7 bases and J 2 bases, leaving 8 bases between the germline ends. Per germline, CDR1 MNHEY and CDR2 SVGAGI. CDR3 DNA sequence: TGTGCCAGCAATAGACGGCAAGAGACCCAGTACTTC. Its protein product is CASNRRQETQYF.

There are a few counts of this clonotype. The rearrangement links TRBV5-1 to TRBJ2-7, with D unclear. Germline assignment: CDR1 SGHRS and CDR2 YFSETQ. The CDR3 loop spans 12 amino acids. V shed 6 bases and J shed 0 bases, with 7 bases lying between them. CDR3 residues: CASKLDSYEQYF. The CDR3 bases are TGCGCCAGCAAGTTGGACTCCTACGAGCAGTACTTC. Drawing the rest from reference TRBV5-1 and TRBJ2-7, the complete variable domain is KAGVTQTPRYLIKTRGQQVTLSCSPISGHRSVSWYQQTPGQGLQFLFEYFSETQRNKGNFPGRFSGRQFSNSRSEMNVSTLELGDSALYLCASKLDSYEQYFGPGTRLTVT.